A selection of T cell receptor beta chains follows, all from one sample in a study of T cells after yellow fever vaccination. TCRdb ran MiXCR on the 5' RACE reads and lists one entry per CDR3 protein. The table records 600,000 to 750,000 distinct CDR3 sequences, roughly 12% of them present only once. The specimen comprised PBMCs, sampled on the day of the yellow fever booster vaccination. The receptors here all came from a man aged 25-45 years who received the YFV17D yellow fever vaccine. Each CDR3 is given with its conserved first and last residue. D genes are given only for firm matches. Size tells how often a clone was seen (once, few, many) or the class of an expanded clone, and some rows leave it out.

CDR3nt: TGTGCCAGCAGACCGCCGGCGCGAGAGACCCAGTACTTC
CDR3aa: CASRPPARETQYF
abundance: many
d_gene: -
v_gene: TRBV7-9
j_gene: TRBJ2-5

CDR3nt: TGTGCCAGCAGTTTGGGGCGCTACGAGTCTGGGGCCAACGTCCTGACTTTC
CDR3aa: CASSLGRYESGANVLTF
abundance: few
d_gene: -
v_gene: TRBV12-3/TRBV12-4
j_gene: TRBJ2-6

CDR3nt: TGCAGCGTTGAGGGGCTCAGGCTCGGCGGCTACACCTTC
CDR3aa: CSVEGLRLGGYTF
abundance: -
d_gene: -
v_gene: TRBV29-1
j_gene: TRBJ1-2

CDR3nt: TGTGCCAGCAGCCTCCTACCCCTTCACGAGCAGTACTTC
CDR3aa: CASSLLPLHEQYF
abundance: few
d_gene: -
v_gene: TRBV6-1
j_gene: TRBJ2-7

CDR3nt: TGTGCCATCAGTGAGTCGCTGGGGAGGGTGACCACCAGCATTGAAGCTTTCTTT
CDR3aa: CAISESLGRVTTSIEAFF
abundance: -
d_gene: -
v_gene: TRBV10-3
j_gene: TRBJ1-1

CDR3nt: TGTGCCAGCAGAACCGGGGGAGCTAGCACAGATACGCAGTATTTT
CDR3aa: CASRTGGASTDTQYF
abundance: -
d_gene: -
v_gene: TRBV6-1
j_gene: TRBJ2-3

CDR3nt: TGTGCCAGCTCGCCGGACAGGAGCCACAATGAGCAGTTCTTC
CDR3aa: CASSPDRSHNEQFF
abundance: many
d_gene: TRBD1
v_gene: TRBV18
j_gene: TRBJ2-1

CDR3nt: TGTGCCAGCGACAGGGAAGGCTACGAGCAGTACTTC
CDR3aa: CASDREGYEQYF
abundance: -
d_gene: TRBD1
v_gene: TRBV6-2/TRBV6-3
j_gene: TRBJ2-7

CDR3nt: TGTGCCAGCTCACCACTTTCAGGGGCAGACATTCAGTACTTC
CDR3aa: CASSPLSGADIQYF
abundance: few
d_gene: -
v_gene: TRBV18
j_gene: TRBJ2-4

CDR3nt: TGTGCCAGCAGCCAGACTTTATATGAGCAGTTCTTC
CDR3aa: CASSQTLYEQFF
abundance: -
d_gene: -
v_gene: TRBV3-1
j_gene: TRBJ2-1

CDR3nt: TGTGCCAGCAGCTTAATTGCCGTACAAGATACGCAGTATTTT
CDR3aa: CASSLIAVQDTQYF
abundance: few
d_gene: -
v_gene: TRBV7-2
j_gene: TRBJ2-3

CDR3nt: TGTGCCAGCAGCTCCGTCAGCGGGAGGGCCACAGATACGCAGTATTTT
CDR3aa: CASSSVSGRATDTQYF
abundance: many
d_gene: TRBD2
v_gene: TRBV7-8
j_gene: TRBJ2-3

CDR3nt: TGTGCCAGCAGGACCAAGCGACTAGTAAAAACCGCAGATACGCAGTATTTT
CDR3aa: CASRTKRLVKTADTQYF
abundance: -
d_gene: -
v_gene: TRBV28
j_gene: TRBJ2-3

CDR3nt: TGCGCCAGCAGCTTGGCCTATCAGACTGGAAACACCATATATTTT
CDR3aa: CASSLAYQTGNTIYF
abundance: many
d_gene: -
v_gene: TRBV5-1
j_gene: TRBJ1-3

CDR3nt: TGCGCCAGCAGTGAGTCGAACCGGCCCACCGGGGAGCTGTTTTTT
CDR3aa: CASSESNRPTGELFF
abundance: -
d_gene: -
v_gene: TRBV10-1
j_gene: TRBJ2-2

CDR3nt: TGCAGTGCTAGAGACGCAGGGGTGGGAAACATTCAGTACTTC
CDR3aa: CSARDAGVGNIQYF
abundance: many
d_gene: -
v_gene: TRBV20-1
j_gene: TRBJ2-4

CDR3nt: TGCGCCAGCAGTGAGTTCGGGGGAGTTGAGCAGTACTTC
CDR3aa: CASSEFGGVEQYF
abundance: -
d_gene: -
v_gene: TRBV10-1
j_gene: TRBJ2-7

CDR3nt: TGTGCCAGCTCACCCCCGGCTGCTCAAGAGACCCAGTACTTC
CDR3aa: CASSPPAAQETQYF
abundance: -
d_gene: -
v_gene: TRBV18
j_gene: TRBJ2-5

CDR3nt: TGTGCCAGCAGCCCATCGGGACAGGGACATCTGGCCTATGGCTACACCTTC
CDR3aa: CASSPSGQGHLAYGYTF
abundance: -
d_gene: TRBD1
v_gene: TRBV5-6
j_gene: TRBJ1-2

CDR3nt: TGTGCCAGCAGCAAAACGTGGCTAGCGGGAGGTCCGCTCTACAATGAGCAGTTCTTC
CDR3aa: CASSKTWLAGGPLYNEQFF
abundance: -
d_gene: -
v_gene: TRBV21-1
j_gene: TRBJ2-1

CDR3nt: TGTGCCAGCAGCATACTAGCGGGGACCTACAATGAGCAGTTCTTC
CDR3aa: CASSILAGTYNEQFF
abundance: -
d_gene: TRBD2
v_gene: TRBV5-4
j_gene: TRBJ2-1

CDR3nt: TGCAGTGCGCCGACACCGACTAGCGGGAGAAACAATGAGCAGTTCTTC
CDR3aa: CSAPTPTSGRNNEQFF
abundance: few
d_gene: TRBD2
v_gene: TRBV20-1
j_gene: TRBJ2-1

CDR3nt: TGCGCCAGCAGCTGGAATAGCGGGAGAGCAGATACGCAGTATTTT
CDR3aa: CASSWNSGRADTQYF
abundance: many
d_gene: TRBD2
v_gene: TRBV5-1
j_gene: TRBJ2-3

CDR3nt: TGTGCCACCAGCACCCTCGGACAGGGAATCACCGGGGAGCTGTTTTTT
CDR3aa: CATSTLGQGITGELFF
abundance: few
d_gene: TRBD1
v_gene: TRBV15
j_gene: TRBJ2-2

CDR3nt: TGTGCCAGCAGCACTCCCCGGCAGCTAGCGGAGAGGGGCGAGCAGTACTTC
CDR3aa: CASSTPRQLAERGEQYF
abundance: few
d_gene: -
v_gene: TRBV21-1
j_gene: TRBJ2-7

CDR3nt: TGTGCCAGCAGCAACCACAGGGGGGCAGATACGCAGTATTTT
CDR3aa: CASSNHRGADTQYF
abundance: few
d_gene: -
v_gene: TRBV21-1
j_gene: TRBJ2-3

CDR3nt: TGTGCCAGCAGCGTCGATGCCCAGTACTCCAATGAGCAGTTCTTC
CDR3aa: CASSVDAQYSNEQFF
abundance: few
d_gene: -
v_gene: TRBV9
j_gene: TRBJ2-1

CDR3nt: TGTGCCAGCGTATCTAGAGGACGCCAGGAAGTCTATGAGCAGTTCTTC
CDR3aa: CASVSRGRQEVYEQFF
abundance: -
d_gene: -
v_gene: TRBV4-2
j_gene: TRBJ2-1

CDR3nt: TGTGCCAGCAGCTTAGTTGCACTAGAGGCCGGGGAGCTGTTTTTT
CDR3aa: CASSLVALEAGELFF
abundance: few
d_gene: -
v_gene: TRBV11-2
j_gene: TRBJ2-2

CDR3nt: TGCGCCAGCAGCCACAGACTCCGCCCCAACGAGCAGTACTTC
CDR3aa: CASSHRLRPNEQYF
abundance: -
d_gene: -
v_gene: TRBV4-3
j_gene: TRBJ2-7

CDR3nt: TGTGCCAGCACGATTATAGGACAGGGGATATTGTCGAACACCGGGGAGCTGTTTTTT
CDR3aa: CASTIIGQGILSNTGELFF
abundance: few
d_gene: TRBD1
v_gene: TRBV6-2/TRBV6-3
j_gene: TRBJ2-2

CDR3nt: TGTGCCAGCAGAGCCCCGGGACTAGAGAATGAGCAGTTCTTC
CDR3aa: CASRAPGLENEQFF
abundance: -
d_gene: TRBD2
v_gene: TRBV3-1
j_gene: TRBJ2-1

CDR3nt: TGTGCCAGCAGCCTCATGGGAGGGGTGGATACGCAGTATTTT
CDR3aa: CASSLMGGVDTQYF
abundance: -
d_gene: TRBD2
v_gene: TRBV7-2
j_gene: TRBJ2-3

CDR3nt: TGCAGTGCTACCGGGATATATGGCTACACCTTC
CDR3aa: CSATGIYGYTF
abundance: -
d_gene: -
v_gene: TRBV20-1
j_gene: TRBJ1-2

CDR3nt: TGTGCCATCAGCAGGGACCCATCCTACGAGCAGTACTTC
CDR3aa: CAISRDPSYEQYF
abundance: few
d_gene: -
v_gene: TRBV10-3
j_gene: TRBJ2-7

CDR3nt: TGTGCCAGCAGCCCCGGCCGATTATTATACGAGCAGTACTTC
CDR3aa: CASSPGRLLYEQYF
abundance: -
d_gene: -
v_gene: TRBV3-1
j_gene: TRBJ2-7

CDR3nt: TGCGCCAGCCGAATCAACCCGAACACCGGGGAGCTGTTTTTT
CDR3aa: CASRINPNTGELFF
abundance: many
d_gene: -
v_gene: TRBV5-1
j_gene: TRBJ2-2

CDR3nt: TGCAGCGTCCAACACCAGACCTATGGCTACACCTTC
CDR3aa: CSVQHQTYGYTF
abundance: -
d_gene: -
v_gene: TRBV29-1
j_gene: TRBJ1-2

CDR3nt: TGTGCCACCAGTGAAACCGGGACTAAGAATGAGCAGTTCTTC
CDR3aa: CATSETGTKNEQFF
abundance: few
d_gene: TRBD2
v_gene: TRBV24-1
j_gene: TRBJ2-1

CDR3nt: TGCAGTGCTAGAATTACTAGCGGAGGGAACAATGAGCAGTTCTTC
CDR3aa: CSARITSGGNNEQFF
abundance: few
d_gene: TRBD2
v_gene: TRBV20-1
j_gene: TRBJ2-1